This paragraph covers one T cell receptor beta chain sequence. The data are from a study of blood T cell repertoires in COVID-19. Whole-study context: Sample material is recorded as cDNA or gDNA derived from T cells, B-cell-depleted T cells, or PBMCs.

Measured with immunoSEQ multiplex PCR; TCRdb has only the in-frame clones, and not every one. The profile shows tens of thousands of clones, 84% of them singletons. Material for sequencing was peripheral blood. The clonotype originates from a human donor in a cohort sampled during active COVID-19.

The CDR3: CASSQDKGLAGWTGELFF. CDR3 DNA sequence: TGTGCCAGCAGCCAAGATAAGGGACTAGCGGGATGGACCGGGGAGCTGTTTTTT. V gene TRBV3-1 (or the pseudogene TRBV3-2) combines with J gene TRBJ2-2; 13 bases map to TRBD2. The CDR3 has 18 residues. CDR1 and CDR2 from the germline V gene are LGHDT and YNNKEL (reference sequence). The V and J ends lost 0 bases and 5 bases, in that order; junction bases with no gene match: 6.